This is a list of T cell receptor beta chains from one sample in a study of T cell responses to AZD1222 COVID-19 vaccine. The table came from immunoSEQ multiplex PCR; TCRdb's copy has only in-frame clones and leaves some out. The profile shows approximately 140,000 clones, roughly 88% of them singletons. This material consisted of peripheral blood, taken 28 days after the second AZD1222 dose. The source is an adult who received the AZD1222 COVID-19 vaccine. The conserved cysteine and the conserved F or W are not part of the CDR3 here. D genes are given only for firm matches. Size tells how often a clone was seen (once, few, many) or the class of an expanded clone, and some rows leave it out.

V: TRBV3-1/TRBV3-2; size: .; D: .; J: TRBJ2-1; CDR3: ASSQESPKQF
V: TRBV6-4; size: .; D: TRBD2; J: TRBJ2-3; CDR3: ASSPLAGGMTDTQY
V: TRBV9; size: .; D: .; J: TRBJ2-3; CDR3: ASSPRWGGSTDTQY
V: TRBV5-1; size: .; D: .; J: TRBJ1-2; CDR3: ASSGHSADNYGYT
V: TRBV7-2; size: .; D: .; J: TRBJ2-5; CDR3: ASSLARDFVKTQY
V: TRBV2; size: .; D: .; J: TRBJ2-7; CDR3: ASSESARQY
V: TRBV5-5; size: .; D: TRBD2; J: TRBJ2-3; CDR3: ASSRPGLAGGAADTQY
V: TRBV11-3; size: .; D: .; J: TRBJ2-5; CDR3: ASSLNPGETQY
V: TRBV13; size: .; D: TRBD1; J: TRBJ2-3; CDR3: ASSLGDRGRTDTQY
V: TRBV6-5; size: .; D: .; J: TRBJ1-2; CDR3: ASGPYGYT
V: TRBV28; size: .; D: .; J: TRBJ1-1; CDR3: ASTAEGVGAF
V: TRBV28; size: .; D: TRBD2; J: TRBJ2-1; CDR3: ASSFSGRGAYNEQF
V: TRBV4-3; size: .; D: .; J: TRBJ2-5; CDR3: ASSQDGHQETQY
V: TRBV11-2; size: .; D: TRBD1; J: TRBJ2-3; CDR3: ASSPGQGFQY
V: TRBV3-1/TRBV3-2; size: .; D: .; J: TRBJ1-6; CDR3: ASSQDLVTSSSYNSPLH
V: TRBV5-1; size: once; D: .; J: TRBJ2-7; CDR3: ASSLVGGPYEQY
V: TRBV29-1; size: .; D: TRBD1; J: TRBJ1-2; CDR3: SAGTGLFYGYT
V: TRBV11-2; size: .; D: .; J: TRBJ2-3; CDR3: ASSLEGISSTDTQY
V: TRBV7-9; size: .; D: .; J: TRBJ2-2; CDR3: ASSEGVTGELF
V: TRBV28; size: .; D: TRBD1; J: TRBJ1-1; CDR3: ASSLLGPGGSNTEAF
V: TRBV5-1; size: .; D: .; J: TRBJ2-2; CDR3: ASSLGWREGTGELF
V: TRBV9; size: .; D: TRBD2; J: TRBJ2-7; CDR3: ASSVGGGGYEQY
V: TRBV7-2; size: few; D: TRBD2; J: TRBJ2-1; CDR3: ASSLRSGGGYNEQF
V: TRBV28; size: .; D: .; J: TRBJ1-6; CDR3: ASSPSWGENSPLH
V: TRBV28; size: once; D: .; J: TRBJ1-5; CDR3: ASNRRSGVNQPQH
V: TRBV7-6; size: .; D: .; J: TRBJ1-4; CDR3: ASSLPVIGHENEKLF
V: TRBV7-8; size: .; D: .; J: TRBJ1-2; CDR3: ASSLVDRSYGYT
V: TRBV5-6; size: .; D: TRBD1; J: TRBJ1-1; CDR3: ASSRDRSEAF
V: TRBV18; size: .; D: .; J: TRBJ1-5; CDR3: ASSPVLSNQPQH
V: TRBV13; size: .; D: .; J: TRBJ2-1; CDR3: ASTRGGVFNEQF
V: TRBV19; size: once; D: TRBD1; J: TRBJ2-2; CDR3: ASSPRQGGELF
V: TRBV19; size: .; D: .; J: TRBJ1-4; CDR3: ATRPRRRADEKLF
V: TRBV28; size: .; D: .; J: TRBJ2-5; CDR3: ASTPGFRTQETQY
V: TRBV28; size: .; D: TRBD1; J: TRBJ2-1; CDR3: ASSITGASYNEQF
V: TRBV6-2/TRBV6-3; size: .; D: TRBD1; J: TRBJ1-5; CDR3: ASSRQGSNQPQH
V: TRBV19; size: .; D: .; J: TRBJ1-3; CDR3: ASSMDSRNTIY
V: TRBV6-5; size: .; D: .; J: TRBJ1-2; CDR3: ASSYSVYYGGDGYT
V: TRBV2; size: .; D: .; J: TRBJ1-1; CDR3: ATGQKRDTEAF
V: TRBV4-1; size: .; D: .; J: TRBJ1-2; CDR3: ASSQAEGDGYT
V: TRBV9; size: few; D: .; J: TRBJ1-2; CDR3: ASSVGRSLRIDGYT
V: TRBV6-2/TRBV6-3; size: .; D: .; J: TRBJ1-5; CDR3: ASSYSRAADQPQH
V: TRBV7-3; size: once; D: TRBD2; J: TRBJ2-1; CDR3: ASSPRLAGVGGNEQF
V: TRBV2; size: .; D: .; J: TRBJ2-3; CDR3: ASSEGIGGPSTDTQY
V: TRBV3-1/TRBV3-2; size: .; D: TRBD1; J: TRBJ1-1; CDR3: ASSQGWTGNTEAF
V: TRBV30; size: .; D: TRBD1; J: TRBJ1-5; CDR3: AWGDRGRGNQPQH
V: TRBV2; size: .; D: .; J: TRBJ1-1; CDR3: ASTRDGGTEAF
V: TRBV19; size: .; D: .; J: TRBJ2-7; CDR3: ASSMLRQESYEQY
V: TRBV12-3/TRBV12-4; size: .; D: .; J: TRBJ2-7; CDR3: ASSSDSTYEQY
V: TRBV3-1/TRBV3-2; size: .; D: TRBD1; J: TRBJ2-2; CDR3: ASSQGTGGYTGELF
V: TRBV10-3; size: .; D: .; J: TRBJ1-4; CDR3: AISTGLKGEKLF
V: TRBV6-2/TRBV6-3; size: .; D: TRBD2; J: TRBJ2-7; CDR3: ASSLVRLAALYEQY
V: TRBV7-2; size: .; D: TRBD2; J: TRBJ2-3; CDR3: ASSLRLAGADTQY
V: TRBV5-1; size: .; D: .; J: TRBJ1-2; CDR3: ASSPTGLSYGYT
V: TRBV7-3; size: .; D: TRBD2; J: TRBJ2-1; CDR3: ASSALASGIYNEQF
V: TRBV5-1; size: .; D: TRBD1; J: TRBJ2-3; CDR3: ASSLGTRGPTDTQY
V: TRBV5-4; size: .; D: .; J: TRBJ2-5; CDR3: ASSLGAQETQY
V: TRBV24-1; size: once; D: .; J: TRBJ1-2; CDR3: ATSDSQGVGGYT
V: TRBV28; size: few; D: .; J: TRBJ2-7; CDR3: ASSRAVPSYEQY
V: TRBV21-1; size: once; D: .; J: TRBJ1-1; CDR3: ASSRYRTPMNTEAF